This T cell receptor (beta chain) was identified during a study of cytomegalovirus exposure and HLA in healthy donors. Looking at the study overall: Sequencing of about 179 million T cells in an earlier analysis found approximately 120 million unique TCR beta sequences. Study-wide findings and caveats: Under in vitro conditions, three CMV-associated chains were confirmed as specific for CMV antigens. Certain sequence variants were highly shared and formed a cluster, and this cluster was likely a sequencing artifact.

The germline gives CDR1 SGHNT, CDR2 YYREEE (reference sequence). The CDR3 covers 14 residues. V gave up 4 bases and J gave up 2 bases, with 13 bases separating them. This clone was seen only once. The target antigen is unknown. The PCR contained 60 Vbeta and 13 Jbeta primers. As handled by the study authors: Unique TCR beta chains numbered 60 million to 100 million in a later analysis, with around 11 million shared. TCRdb's table, derived via immunoSEQ multiplex PCR, lists solely in-frame clones and lacks some. V and J calls and clone size follow that table, whereas D and trimming were derived from the DNA. The table shows about 130,000 clones, with 70% to 75% occurring only once.

The TCR originated in a woman aged 40 to 50 in good health and CMV-seropositive. The rearrangement links TRBV5-4 to TRBJ2-7; possibly TRBD1 for D (6 bases). The source material was PBMCs. The CDR3 spells CASSADSGTYEQYF. DNA of the CDR3: TGTGCCAGCAGCGCGGACAGCGGTACCTACGAGCAGTACTTC.